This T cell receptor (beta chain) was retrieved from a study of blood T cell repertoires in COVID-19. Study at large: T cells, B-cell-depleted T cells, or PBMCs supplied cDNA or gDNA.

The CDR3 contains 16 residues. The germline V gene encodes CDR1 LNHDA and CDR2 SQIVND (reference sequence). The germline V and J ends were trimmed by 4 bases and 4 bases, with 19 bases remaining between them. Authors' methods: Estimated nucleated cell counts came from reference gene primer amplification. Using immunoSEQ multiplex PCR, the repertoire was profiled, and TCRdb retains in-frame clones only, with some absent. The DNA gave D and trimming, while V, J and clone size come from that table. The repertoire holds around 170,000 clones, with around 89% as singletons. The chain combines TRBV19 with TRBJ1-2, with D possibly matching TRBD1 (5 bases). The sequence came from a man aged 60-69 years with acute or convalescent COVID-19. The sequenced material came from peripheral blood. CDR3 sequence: CASSRKAAGLRYGYTF. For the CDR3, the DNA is TGTGCCAGTAGTAGAAAGGCGGCAGGGCTCCGCTATGGCTACACCTTC.